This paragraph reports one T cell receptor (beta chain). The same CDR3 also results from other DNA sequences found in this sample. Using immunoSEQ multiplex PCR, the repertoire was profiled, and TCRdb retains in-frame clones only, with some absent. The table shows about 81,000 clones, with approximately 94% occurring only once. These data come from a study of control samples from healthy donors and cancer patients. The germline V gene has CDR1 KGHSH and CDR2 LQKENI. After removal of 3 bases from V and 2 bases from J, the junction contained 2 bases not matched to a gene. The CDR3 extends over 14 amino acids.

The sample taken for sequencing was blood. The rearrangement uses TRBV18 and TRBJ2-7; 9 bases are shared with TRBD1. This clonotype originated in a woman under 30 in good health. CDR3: CASSPGQGPYEQYF. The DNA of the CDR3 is TGTGCCAGCTCACCGGGACAGGGACCCTACGAGCAGTACTTC. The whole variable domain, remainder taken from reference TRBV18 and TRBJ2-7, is NAGVMQNPRHLVRRRGQEARLRCSPMKGHSHVYWYRQLPEEGLKFMVYLQKENIIDESGMPKERFSAEFPKEGPSILRIQQVVRGDSAAYFCASSPGQGPYEQYFGPGTRLTVT.